This record covers a single TCR beta chain. The antigen is unknown. Trimming cost V 8 bases and J 0 bases, with 13 bases left between them. Germline V gives CDR1 LNHDA, CDR2 SQIVND (reference sequence). The CDR3 spans 15 residues. The sample is drawn from a study of long-term antiretroviral therapy in people with HIV. Whole-study findings and limits: Absence of data on ART adherence, viral resistance or therapy changes was noted. With ART, diversity went up but was still lower than in transplant donor controls.

Sequencing used immunoSEQ v3.0 at survey level. Sequencing of each sample targeted 40,000-50,000 T-cell genomes. Data came from immunoSEQ multiplex PCR; TCRdb stores just in-frame clones and leaves some out. The sample lists about 25,000 clones, roughly 88% occurring once. This chain joins TRBV19 and TRBJ1-4; tentatively, D is TRBD1 (5 bases). Sequencing used unsorted PBMCs, obtained about 4.5 years after starting antiretroviral therapy. This TCR came from a man aged 25 to 45 with HIV. The CDR3 loop reads CASGSRDATNEKLFF. CDR3 nucleotides: TGTGCCAGTGGGTCCAGGGACGCAACTAATGAAAAACTGTTTTTT.